This T cell receptor (beta chain) emerged from a study of OX40 agonist ivuxolimab in advanced cancers. Clones were read by immunoSEQ multiplex PCR, and TCRdb kept only the in-frame ones, dropping some. The repertoire holds over 55,000 clones, roughly 84% seen once, with around 0.73% in the top ten. The CDR3 loop spans 16 amino acids. Per the germline V gene, CDR1 is KGHSH and CDR2 is LQKENI. Germline trimming cut 2 bases from V and 4 bases from J; bases unmatched to any gene: 5. The sequences come from CD4+ or CD8+ T cells sorted from blood, collected in a trial of the OX40 agonist ivuxolimab. This sequence was found in an adult with an advanced solid tumor such as melanoma, head and neck, liver or kidney cancer. The V gene is TRBV18, the J gene TRBJ2-5; 12 bases are a match to TRBD1. The CDR3 sequence: CASSPSGQGAGETQYF. The CDR3 DNA sequence: TGTGCCAGCTCACCATCGGGACAGGGGGCAGGAGAGACCCAGTACTTC.